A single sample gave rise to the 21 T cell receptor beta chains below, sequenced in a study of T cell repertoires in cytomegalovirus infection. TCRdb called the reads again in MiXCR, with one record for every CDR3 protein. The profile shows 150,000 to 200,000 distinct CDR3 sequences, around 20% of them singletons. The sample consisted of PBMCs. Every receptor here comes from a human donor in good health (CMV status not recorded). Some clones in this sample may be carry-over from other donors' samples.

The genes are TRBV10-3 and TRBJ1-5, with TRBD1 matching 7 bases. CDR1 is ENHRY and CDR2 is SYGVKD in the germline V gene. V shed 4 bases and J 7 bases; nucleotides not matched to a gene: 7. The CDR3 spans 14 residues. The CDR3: CAISGQGVRQPQHF. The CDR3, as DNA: TGTGCCATCAGTGGACAGGGTGTTAGGCAGCCCCAGCATTTT.

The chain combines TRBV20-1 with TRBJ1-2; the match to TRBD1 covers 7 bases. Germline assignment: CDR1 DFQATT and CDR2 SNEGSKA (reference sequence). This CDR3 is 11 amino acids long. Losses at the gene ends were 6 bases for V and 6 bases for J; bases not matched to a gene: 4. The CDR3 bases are TGCAGTGCCGGGACAGAACATGGCTACACCTTC. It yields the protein CSAGTEHGYTF.

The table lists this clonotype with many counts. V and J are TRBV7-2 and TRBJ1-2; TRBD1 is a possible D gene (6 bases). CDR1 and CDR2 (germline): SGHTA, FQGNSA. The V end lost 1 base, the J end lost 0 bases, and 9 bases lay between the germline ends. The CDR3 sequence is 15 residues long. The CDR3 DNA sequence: TGTGCCAGCAGCTTAGTGCGGACAGCTAACTATGGCTACACCTTC. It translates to CASSLVRTANYGYTF. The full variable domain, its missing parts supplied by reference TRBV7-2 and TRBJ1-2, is GAGVSQSPSNKVTEKGKDVELRCDPISGHTALYWYRQSLGQGLEFLIYFQGNSAPDKSGLPSDRFSAERTGGSVSTLTIQRTQQEDSAVYLCASSLVRTANYGYTFGSGTRLTVV.

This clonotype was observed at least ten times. The CDR3 region is CASSLEARANDNEQFF. CDR3 DNA sequence: TGCGCCAGCAGCTTGGAGGCCAGGGCTAATGACAATGAGCAGTTCTTC. The rearrangement links TRBV5-1 to TRBJ2-1; D perhaps matches TRBD1 (5 bases). Germline V lookup: CDR1 SGHRS, CDR2 YFSETQ. The CDR3 has 16 residues. V lost 0 bases, J lost 5 bases, and 15 bases lay in between.

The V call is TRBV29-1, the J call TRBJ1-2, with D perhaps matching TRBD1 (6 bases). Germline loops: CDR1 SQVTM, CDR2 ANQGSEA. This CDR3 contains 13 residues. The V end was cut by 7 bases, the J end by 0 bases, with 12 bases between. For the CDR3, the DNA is TGCAGCGCCGTGACAGGTTCTAACTATGGCTACACCTTC. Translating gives CSAVTGSNYGYTF.

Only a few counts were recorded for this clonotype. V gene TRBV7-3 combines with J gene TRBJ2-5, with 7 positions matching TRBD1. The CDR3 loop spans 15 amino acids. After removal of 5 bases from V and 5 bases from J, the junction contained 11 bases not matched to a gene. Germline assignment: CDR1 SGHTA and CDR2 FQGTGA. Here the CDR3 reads CASSPRAGGRETQYF. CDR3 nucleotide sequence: TGTGCCAGCAGCCCGAGGGCAGGGGGTCGGGAGACCCAGTACTTC.

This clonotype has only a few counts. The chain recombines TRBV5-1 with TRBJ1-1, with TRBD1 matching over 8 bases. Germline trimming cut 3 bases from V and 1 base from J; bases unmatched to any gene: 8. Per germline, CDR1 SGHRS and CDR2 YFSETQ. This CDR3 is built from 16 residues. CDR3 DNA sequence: TGCGCCAGCAGCTCGGGACAGGAGTTCGGGAACACTGAAGCTTTCTTT. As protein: CASSSGQEFGNTEAFF.

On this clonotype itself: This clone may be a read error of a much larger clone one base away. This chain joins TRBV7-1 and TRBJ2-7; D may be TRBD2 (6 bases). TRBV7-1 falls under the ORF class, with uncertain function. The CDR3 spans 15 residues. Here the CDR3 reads CASSSGGDSPLERCF. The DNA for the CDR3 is TGTGCCAGCAGCTCAGGGGGGGACTCCCCGCTTGAGCGGTGCTTC.

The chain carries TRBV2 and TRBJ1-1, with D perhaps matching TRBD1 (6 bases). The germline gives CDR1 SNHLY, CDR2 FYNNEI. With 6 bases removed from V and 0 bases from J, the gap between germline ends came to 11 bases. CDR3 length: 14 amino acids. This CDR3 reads CASSTDSLNTEAFF. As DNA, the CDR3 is TGTGCCAGCAGCACGGACAGCCTGAACACTGAAGCTTTCTTT.

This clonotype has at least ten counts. This CDR3 is CASSLVAVPNYEQYF. Written as DNA, the CDR3 is TGTGCCAGCAGCTTAGTGGCTGTACCCAACTACGAGCAGTACTTC. V and J are TRBV7-6 and TRBJ2-7; D not certain. The germline V gene encodes CDR1 SGHVS and CDR2 FNYEAQ. V lost 1 base to trimming and J lost 3 bases, with 13 bases between them. The CDR3 is 15 residues long. Full variable domain (rest looked up from reference TRBV7-6 and TRBJ2-7): GAGVSQSPRYKVTKRGQDVALRCDPISGHVSLYWYRQALGQGPEFLTYFNYEAQQDKSGLPNDRFSAERPEGSISTLTIQRTEQRDSAMYRCASSLVAVPNYEQYFGPGTRLTVT.

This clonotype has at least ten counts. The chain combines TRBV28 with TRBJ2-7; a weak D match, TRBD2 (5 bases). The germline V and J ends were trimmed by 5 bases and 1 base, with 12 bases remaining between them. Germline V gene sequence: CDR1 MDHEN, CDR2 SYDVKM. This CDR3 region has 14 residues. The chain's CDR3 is CASSPRLTSYEQYF. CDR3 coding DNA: TGTGCCAGCAGTCCTAGACTAACTTCCTACGAGCAGTACTTC.

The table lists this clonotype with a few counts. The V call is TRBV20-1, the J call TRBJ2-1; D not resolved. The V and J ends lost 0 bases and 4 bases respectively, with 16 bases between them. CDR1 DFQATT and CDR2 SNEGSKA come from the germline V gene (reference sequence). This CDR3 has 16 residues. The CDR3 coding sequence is TGCAGTGCTAGAGAATCGGGCGGTGGAGATTACAATGAGCAGTTCTTC. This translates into CSARESGGGDYNEQFF.

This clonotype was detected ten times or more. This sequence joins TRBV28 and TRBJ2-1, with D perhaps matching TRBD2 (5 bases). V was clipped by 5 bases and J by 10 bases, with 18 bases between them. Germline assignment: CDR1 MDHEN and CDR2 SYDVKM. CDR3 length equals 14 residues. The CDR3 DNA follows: TGTGCCAGCAGTCCCCCAGCGGAAGCTGCCGAGCAGTTCTTC. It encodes CASSPPAEAAEQFF.

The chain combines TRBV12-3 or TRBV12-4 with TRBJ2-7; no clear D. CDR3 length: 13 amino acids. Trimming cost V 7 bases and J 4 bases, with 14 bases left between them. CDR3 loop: CASTKSDGYEQYF. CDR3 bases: TGTGCCAGCACTAAGTCCGACGGATACGAGCAGTACTTC.

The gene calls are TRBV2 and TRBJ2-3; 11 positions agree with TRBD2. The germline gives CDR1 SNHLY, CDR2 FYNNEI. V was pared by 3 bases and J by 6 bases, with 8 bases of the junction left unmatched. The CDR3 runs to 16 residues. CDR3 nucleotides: TGTGCCAGCAGTGAGTTAGCGGGGGGGCTCGTTGATACGCAGTATTTT. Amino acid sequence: CASSELAGGLVDTQYF.

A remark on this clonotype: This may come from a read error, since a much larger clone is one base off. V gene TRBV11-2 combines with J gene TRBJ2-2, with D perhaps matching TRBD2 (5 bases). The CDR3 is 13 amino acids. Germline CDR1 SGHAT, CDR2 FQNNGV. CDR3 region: CTSTYRGIGELFF. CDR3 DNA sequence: TGTACCAGCACCTATCGGGGAATTGGGGAGCTGTTTTTT.

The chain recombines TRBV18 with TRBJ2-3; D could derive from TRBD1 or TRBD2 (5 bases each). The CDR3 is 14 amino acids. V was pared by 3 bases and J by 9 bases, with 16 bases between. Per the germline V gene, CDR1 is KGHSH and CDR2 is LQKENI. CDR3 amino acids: CASSPGLDSGTQYF. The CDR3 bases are TGTGCCAGCTCACCCGGACTGGACTCAGGGACGCAGTATTTT.

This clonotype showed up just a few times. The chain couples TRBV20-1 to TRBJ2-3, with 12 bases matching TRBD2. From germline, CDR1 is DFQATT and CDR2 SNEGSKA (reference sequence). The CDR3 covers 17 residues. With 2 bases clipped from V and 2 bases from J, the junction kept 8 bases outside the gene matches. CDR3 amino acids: CSARKLAGGPITDTQYF. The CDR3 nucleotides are TGCAGTGCTAGAAAGCTAGCGGGAGGGCCAATCACAGATACGCAGTATTTT.

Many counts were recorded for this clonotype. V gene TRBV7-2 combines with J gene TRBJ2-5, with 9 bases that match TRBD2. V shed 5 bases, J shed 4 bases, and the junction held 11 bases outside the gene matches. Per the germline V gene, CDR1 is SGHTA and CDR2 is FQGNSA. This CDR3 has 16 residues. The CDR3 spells CASSVNSGSYRETQYF. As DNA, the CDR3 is TGTGCCAGCAGCGTGAATAGCGGGAGTTATCGAGAGACCCAGTACTTC.

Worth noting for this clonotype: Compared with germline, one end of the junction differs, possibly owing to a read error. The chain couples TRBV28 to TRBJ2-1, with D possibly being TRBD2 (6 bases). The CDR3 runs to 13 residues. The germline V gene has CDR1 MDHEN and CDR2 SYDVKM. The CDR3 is CASSRDSNNEQFF. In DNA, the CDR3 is TGTGCCAGCAGTCGGGACTCCAACAATGAGCAGTTCTTC.

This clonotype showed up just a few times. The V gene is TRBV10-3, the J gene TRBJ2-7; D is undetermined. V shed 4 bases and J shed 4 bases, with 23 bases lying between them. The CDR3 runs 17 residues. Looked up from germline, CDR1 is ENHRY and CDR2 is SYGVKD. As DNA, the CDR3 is TGTGCCATCAGTGGAGAGTCTTTGTTAACAGCTGAATACGAGCAGTACTTC. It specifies CAISGESLLTAEYEQYF.